This T cell receptor (beta chain) stems from a study of T cells in Graves' hyperthyroidism and ophthalmopathy. The CDR3 spans 16 residues. V was trimmed by 1 base and J by 0 bases, leaving 10 bases between them. Germline values: CDR1 SGHTA, CDR2 FQGNSA. This clonotype has a count of ten or more. Amplification of TCR beta CDR3 regions used RNA as the template. Initially, a first-round RT-PCR of the TCR CDR3 employed the HTBI primer set. TCRdb analysed the multiplex PCR reads with MiXCR anew, one entry per CDR3 protein. Of some 760,000 distinct CDR3 sequences detected, approximately 15% appear once; the ten largest clones hold roughly a tenth.

The chain uses TRBV7-2 and TRBJ1-5; D call uncertain. Sequenced sample: blood. The receptor's source is a woman younger than 35 with Graves' hyperthyroidism. The CDR3 nucleotides are TGTGCCAGCAGCTTAGTCGGCAGTTATAGCAATCAGCCCCAGCATTTT. Encoded protein: CASSLVGSYSNQPQHF.